This TCR beta chain appears in the sequencing data of a study of T cells in Graves' hyperthyroidism and ophthalmopathy. As for the study in general: Initial diagnosis, before any treatment, was when peripheral blood was collected.

To note about this clonotype: Its target is not known.

RNA transcripts provided the source from which TCR beta CDR3 regions were amplified. The HTBI primer set drove a first-round RT-PCR of the TCR CDR3. MiXCR, run by TCRdb on the multiplex PCR reads, gives a single entry per CDR3 protein. The repertoire holds 350,000 or so distinct CDR3 sequences, approximately 18% seen once, with 15% to 19% in the top ten. V was pared by 4 bases and J by 2 bases, with 8 bases of the junction left unmatched. This CDR3 contains 16 residues. Germline V CDR1 and CDR2: LGHNA, YNFKEQ. Study-wide results and caveats: Prediction of ophthalmopathy progression came a median 6.5 months pre-onset. Most expanded thyroid clonotypes above 0.001 recurred in blood.

V gene TRBV4-2 combines with J gene TRBJ2-7; TRBD2 matches at 10 bases. Material: blood. The receptor was isolated from a woman aged 40 to 50 with Graves' ophthalmopathy. For the CDR3, the DNA is TGTGCCAGCAGCCTAGCTAGCGGGAGCAGAACCTACGAGCAGTACTTC. It codes for CASSLASGSRTYEQYF.